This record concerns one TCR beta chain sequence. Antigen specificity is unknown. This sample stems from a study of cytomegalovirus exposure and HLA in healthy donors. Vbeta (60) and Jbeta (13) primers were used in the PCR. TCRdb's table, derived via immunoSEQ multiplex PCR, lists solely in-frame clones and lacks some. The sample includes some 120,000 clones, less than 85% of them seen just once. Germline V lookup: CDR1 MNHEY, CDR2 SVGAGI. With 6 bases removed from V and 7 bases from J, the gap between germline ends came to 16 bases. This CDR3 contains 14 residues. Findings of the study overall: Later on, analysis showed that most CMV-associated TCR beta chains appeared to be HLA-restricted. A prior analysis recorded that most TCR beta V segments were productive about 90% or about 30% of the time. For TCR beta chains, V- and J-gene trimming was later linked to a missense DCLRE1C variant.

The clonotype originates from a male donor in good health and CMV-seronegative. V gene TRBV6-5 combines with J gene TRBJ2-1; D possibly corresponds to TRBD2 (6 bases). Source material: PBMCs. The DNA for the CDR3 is TGTGCCAGCAGGCTCGGGGGTTCTAGTAATGAGCAGTTCTTC. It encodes CASRLGGSSNEQFF.